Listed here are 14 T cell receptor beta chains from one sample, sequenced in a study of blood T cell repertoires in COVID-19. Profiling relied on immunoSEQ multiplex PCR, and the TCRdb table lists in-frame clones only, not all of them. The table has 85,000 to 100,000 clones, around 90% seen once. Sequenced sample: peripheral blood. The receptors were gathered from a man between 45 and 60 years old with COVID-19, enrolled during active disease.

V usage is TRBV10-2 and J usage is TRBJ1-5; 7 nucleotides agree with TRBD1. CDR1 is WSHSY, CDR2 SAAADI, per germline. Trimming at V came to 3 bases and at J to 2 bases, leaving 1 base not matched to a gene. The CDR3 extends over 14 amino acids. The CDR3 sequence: CASSDDRGNQPQHF. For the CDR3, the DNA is TGCGCCAGCAGTGATGACAGGGGCAATCAGCCCCAGCATTTT.

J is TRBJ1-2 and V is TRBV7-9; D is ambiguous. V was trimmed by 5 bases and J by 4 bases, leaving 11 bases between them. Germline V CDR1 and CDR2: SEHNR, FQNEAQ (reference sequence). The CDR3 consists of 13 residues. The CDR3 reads CASSLNSGYGYTF. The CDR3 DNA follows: TGTGCCAGCAGCCTAAATTCGGGCTATGGCTACACCTTC.

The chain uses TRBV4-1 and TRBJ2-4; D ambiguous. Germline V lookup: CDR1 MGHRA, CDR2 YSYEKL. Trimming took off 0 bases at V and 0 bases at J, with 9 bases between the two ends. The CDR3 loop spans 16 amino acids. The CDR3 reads CASSQDPGLAKNIQYF. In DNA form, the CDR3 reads TGCGCCAGCAGCCAAGATCCCGGTTTAGCCAAAAACATTCAGTACTTC.

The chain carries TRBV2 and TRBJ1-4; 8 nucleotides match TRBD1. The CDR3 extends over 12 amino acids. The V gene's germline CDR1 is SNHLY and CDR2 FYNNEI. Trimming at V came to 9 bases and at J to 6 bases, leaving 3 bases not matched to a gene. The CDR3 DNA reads TGTGCCAGTCGACAGGGGCATGAAAAACTGTTTTTT. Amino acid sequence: CASRQGHEKLFF. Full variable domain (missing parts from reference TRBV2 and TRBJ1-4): EPEVTQTPSHQVTQMGQEVILRCVPISNHLYFYWYRQILGQKVEFLVSFYNNEISEKSEIFDDQFSVERPDGSNFTLKIRSTKLEDSAMYFCASRQGHEKLFFGSGTQLSVL.

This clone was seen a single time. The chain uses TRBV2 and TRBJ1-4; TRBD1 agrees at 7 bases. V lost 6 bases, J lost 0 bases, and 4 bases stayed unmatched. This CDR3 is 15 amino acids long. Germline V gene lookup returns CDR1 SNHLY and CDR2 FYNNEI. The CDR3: CASSYQGATNEKLFF. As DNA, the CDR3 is TGTGCCAGCAGCTACCAGGGGGCAACTAATGAAAAACTGTTTTTT. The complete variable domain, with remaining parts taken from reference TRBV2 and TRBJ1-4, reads EPEVTQTPSHQVTQMGQEVILRCVPISNHLYFYWYRQILGQKVEFLVSFYNNEISEKSEIFDDQFSVERPDGSNFTLKIRSTKLEDSAMYFCASSYQGATNEKLFFGSGTQLSVL.

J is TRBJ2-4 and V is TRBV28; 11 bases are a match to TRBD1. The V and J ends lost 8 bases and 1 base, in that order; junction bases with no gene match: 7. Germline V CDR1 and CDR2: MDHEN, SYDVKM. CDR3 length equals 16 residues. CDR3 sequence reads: CASSRDRGFAKNIQYF. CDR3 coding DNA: TGTGCCAGCTCCCGGGACAGGGGGTTTGCCAAAAACATTCAGTACTTC. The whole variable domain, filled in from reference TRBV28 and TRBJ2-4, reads DVKVTQSSRYLVKRTGEKVFLECVQDMDHENMFWYRQDPGLGLRLIYFSYDVKMKEKGDIPEGYSVSREKKERFSLILESASTNQTSMYLCASSRDRGFAKNIQYFGAGTRLSVL.

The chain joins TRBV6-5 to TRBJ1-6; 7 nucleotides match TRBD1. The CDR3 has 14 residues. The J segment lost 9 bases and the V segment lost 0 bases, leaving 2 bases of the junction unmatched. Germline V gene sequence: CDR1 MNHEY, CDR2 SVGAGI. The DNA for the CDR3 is TGTGCCAGCAGTTACTCGACAGGGACTTCACCCCTCCACTTT. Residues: CASSYSTGTSPLHF.

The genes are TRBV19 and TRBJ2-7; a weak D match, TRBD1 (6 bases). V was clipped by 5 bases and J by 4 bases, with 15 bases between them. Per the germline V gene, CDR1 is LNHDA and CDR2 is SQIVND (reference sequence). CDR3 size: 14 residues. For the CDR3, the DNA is TGTGCCAGTAGTTCCCAGGGGATACGGTACGAGCAGTACTTC. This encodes CASSSQGIRYEQYF.

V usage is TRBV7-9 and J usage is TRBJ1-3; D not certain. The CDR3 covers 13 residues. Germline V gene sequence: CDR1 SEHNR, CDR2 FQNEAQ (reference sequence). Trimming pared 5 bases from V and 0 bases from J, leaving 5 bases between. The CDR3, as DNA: TGTGCCAGCAGCCTCGGCTCTGGAAACACCATATATTTT. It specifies CASSLGSGNTIYF. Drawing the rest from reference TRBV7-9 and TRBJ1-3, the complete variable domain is DTGVSQNPRHKITKRGQNVTFRCDPISEHNRLYWYRQTLGQGPEFLTYFQNEAQLEKSRLLSDRFSAERPKGSFSTLEIQRTEQGDSAMYLCASSLGSGNTIYFGEGSWLTVV.

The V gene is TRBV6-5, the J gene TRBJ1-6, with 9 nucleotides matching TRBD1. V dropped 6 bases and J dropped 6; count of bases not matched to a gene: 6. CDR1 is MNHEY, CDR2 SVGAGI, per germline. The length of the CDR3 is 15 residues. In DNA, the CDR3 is TGTGCCAGCAGCCCCGACAGGGGGAGTAATTCACCCCTCCACTTT. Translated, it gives CASSPDRGSNSPLHF.

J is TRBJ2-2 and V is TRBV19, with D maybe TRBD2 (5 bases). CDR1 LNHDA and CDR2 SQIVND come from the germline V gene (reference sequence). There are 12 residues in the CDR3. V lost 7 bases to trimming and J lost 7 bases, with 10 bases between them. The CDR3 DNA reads TGTGCCAGTACCCCGAGGGTCGGGGAGCTGTTTTTT. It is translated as CASTPRVGELFF.

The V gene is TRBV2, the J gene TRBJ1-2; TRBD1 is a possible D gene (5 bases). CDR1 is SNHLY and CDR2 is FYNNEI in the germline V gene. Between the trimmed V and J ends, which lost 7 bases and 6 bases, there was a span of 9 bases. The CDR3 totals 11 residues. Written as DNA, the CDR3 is TGTGCCAGCACCCGGGGGGATGGCTACACCTTC. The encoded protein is CASTRGDGYTF.

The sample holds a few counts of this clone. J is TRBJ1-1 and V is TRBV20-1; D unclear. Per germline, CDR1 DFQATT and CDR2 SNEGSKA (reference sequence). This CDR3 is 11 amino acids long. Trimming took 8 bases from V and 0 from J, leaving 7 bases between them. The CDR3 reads CSTYLNTEAFF. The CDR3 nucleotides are TGCAGTACTTATCTGAACACTGAAGCTTTCTTT.

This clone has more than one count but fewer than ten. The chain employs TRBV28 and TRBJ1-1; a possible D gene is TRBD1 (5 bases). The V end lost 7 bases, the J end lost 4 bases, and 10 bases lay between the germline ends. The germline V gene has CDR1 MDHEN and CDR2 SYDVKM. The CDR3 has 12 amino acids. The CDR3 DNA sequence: TGTGCCAGCAATTCGGGGGGCACTGAAGCTTTCTTT. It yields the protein CASNSGGTEAFF.